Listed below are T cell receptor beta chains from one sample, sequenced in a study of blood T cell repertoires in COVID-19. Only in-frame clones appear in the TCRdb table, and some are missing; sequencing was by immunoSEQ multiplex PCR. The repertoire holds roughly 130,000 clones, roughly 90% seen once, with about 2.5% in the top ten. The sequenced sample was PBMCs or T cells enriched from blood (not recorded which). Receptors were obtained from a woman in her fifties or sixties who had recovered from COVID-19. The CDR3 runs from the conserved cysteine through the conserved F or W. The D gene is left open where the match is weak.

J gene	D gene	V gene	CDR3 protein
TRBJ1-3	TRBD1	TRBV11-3	CASSYTGVGNTIYF
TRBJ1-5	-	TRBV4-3	CASSQEGREGEAEAGGNQPQHF
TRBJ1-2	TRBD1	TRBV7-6	CASSPDRAGGYTF
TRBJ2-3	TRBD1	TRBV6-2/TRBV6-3	CASSSRGQGTDTQYF
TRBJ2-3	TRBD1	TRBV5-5	CASSQGQGTDTQYF
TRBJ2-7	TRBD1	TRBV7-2	CASRQRQGGEQYF
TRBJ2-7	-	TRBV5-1	CASSLLAGSTYEQYF
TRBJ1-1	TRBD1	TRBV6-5	CASSFSGDREAFF
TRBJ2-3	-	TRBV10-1	CASSEAVRGTGTDTQYF
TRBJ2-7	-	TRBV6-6	CASSYRTEDYEQYF
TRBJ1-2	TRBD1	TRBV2	CASNPQGDGYTF
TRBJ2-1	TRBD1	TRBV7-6	CASSLYYRTGYNEQFF
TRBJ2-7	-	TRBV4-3	CASSQDRQSYEQYF
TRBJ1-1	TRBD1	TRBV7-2	CASSWRGQGAEAFF
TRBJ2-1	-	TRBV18	CASSPPVPVHNEQFF
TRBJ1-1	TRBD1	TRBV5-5	CASSPGQGPTEAFF
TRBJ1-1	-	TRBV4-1	CASSQVGGHQAFF
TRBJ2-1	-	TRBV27	CASHPWGQKKNNEQFF
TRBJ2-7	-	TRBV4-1	CASSPTSQGSYEQYF
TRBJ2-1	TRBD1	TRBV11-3	CASSLTRTGRDNEQFF
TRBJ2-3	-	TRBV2	CASSESGLATDTQYF
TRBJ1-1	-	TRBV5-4	CASSLGRIEAFF
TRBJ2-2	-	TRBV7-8	CASSLPEAGELFF
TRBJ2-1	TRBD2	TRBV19	CASSLAGDIYNEQFF